This TCR beta chain was found in a study of beta chain features in type 1 diabetes. The study's findings and limits: Significant though moderate, a shortening of TCRB CDR3s appeared in all four CD4+ subsets of Type 1 diabetes patients. It was among patients, rather than healthy donors, that naive, central memory and Treg TCRB repertoires appeared more similar.

The whole isolated RNA underwent reverse transcription, so sequencing captured expressed TCRB transcripts. The assay was immunoSEQ multiplex PCR, and TCRdb's table has in-frame clones only and misses some. The data contain 240,000 or so clones, about 63% of them seen just once; the ten biggest clones take up around 0.05%. Only one heparinised blood draw was taken per donor, and its volume averaged around 100 mL. About this clone itself: Its antigen is as yet unknown.

The CDR3 contains 15 residues. V gave up 0 bases and J gave up 4 bases, with 15 bases separating them. The germline V gene encodes CDR1 SQVTM and CDR2 ANQGSEA. Sequencing input: naive CD4+ T cells from blood. The TCR was taken from a man aged 25-40 years in good health. The rearrangement uses TRBV29-1 and TRBJ2-5; D may correspond to TRBD1 or TRBD2 (5 bases each). The CDR3 DNA follows: TGCAGCGTTGAAGATGGGACCCTGACGGGAGAGACCCAGTACTTC. It yields the protein CSVEDGTLTGETQYF.